The 18 T cell receptor beta chains presented below share a single source sample, sequenced in a study of cytomegalovirus exposure and HLA in healthy donors. The PCR used 60 Vbeta and 13 Jbeta primers. TCRdb's copy holds only in-frame clones and misses some; the assay was immunoSEQ multiplex PCR. This repertoire shows tens of thousands of clones, about 69% found once; its top ten account for about 7%. Source material: PBMCs. These receptors came from a man aged 25-45 years in good health and CMV-seropositive.

This clone came up once. At one boundary the junction diverges from the germline segment, which might be a read error. This chain links TRBV7-9 with TRBJ2-2; possible D gene TRBD1, 5 bases. The CDR3 extends over 15 amino acids. Germline V lookup: CDR1 SEHNR, CDR2 FQNEAQ (reference sequence). CDR3 residues: CSSSLMDTITGELFF. CDR3 DNA sequence: TGTTCCAGCAGCTTAATGGACACTATCACCGGGGAGCTGTTTTTT.

As DNA, the CDR3 is TGTGCCAGCAGTTTATCCTGGACAGCCGGAAACACCATATATTTT. Encoded protein: CASSLSWTAGNTIYF. This chain uses TRBV27 with TRBJ1-3; tentative D call: TRBD1 (6 bases). CDR3 length: 15 amino acids. Germline V gene sequence: CDR1 MNHEY, CDR2 SMNVEV (reference sequence). V lost 0 bases and J lost 4, with 10 bases in between.

The rearrangement joins TRBV2 to TRBJ2-7; 10 bases line up with TRBD2. V was clipped by 4 bases and J by 5 bases; unmatched bases: 8. The CDR3 loop spans 15 amino acids. Germline-derived CDR1 and CDR2 are SNHLY and FYNNEI. The DNA for the CDR3 is TGTGCCAGCAGTGCTAGCGGGGGCCGTCCGGACGAGCAGTACTTC. Translating gives CASSASGGRPDEQYF.

The rearrangement uses TRBV28 and TRBJ1-2; 8 nucleotides match TRBD1. The CDR3 has 16 residues. Per the germline V gene, CDR1 is MDHEN and CDR2 is SYDVKM. The V segment lost 0 bases and the J segment 8 bases; nucleotides outside the gene matches: 11. CDR3 protein: CASSLWAPDREGGYTF. The CDR3 bases are TGTGCCAGCAGTTTATGGGCGCCGGACAGGGAGGGCGGCTACACCTTC.

The chain uses TRBV5-5 and TRBJ1-1; D unclear. The germline V gene encodes CDR1 SGHKS and CDR2 YYEKEE (reference sequence). This CDR3 comprises 15 residues. V dropped 0 bases and J dropped 5 bases, with 14 bases sitting between them. The CDR3 here is CASSLDGGILTEAFF. In nucleotides, the CDR3 is TGTGCCAGCAGCTTGGATGGCGGGATTTTAACTGAAGCTTTCTTT.

The chain combines TRBV29-1 with TRBJ1-1; unclear D gene. Germline V gives CDR1 SQVTM, CDR2 ANQGSEA. This CDR3 spans 13 amino acids. V was clipped by 7 bases and J by 4 bases, with 16 bases between them. CDR3 sequence: CSAPTPFRTEAFF. CDR3 coding DNA: TGCAGCGCACCTACCCCATTTCGCACTGAAGCTTTCTTT.

This rearrangement joins TRBV28 to TRBJ2-3; D is possibly TRBD1 (6 bases). Trimming stripped 2 bases from V and 3 bases from J, with 9 bases between. Germline CDR1 reads MDHEN; CDR2 reads SYDVKM. This CDR3 spans 14 amino acids. The CDR3 DNA reads as TGTGCCAGCAGTTTAATAGGGGGTACAGATACGCAGTATTTT. It is translated as CASSLIGGTDTQYF. Looking up the rest from reference TRBV28 and TRBJ2-3 gives the full variable domain: DVKVTQSSRYLVKRTGEKVFLECVQDMDHENMFWYRQDPGLGLRLIYFSYDVKMKEKGDIPEGYSVSREKKERFSLILESASTNQTSMYLCASSLIGGTDTQYFGPGTRLTVL.

The V call is TRBV7-2, the J call TRBJ1-1; 8 bases line up with TRBD1. The V gene end was trimmed by 0 bases and the J gene end by 6 bases; junction bases not matched to a gene: 9. In germline, CDR1 is SGHTA, CDR2 FQGNSA. The length of the CDR3 is 16 residues. The CDR3 coding sequence is TGTGCCAGCAGCTTAGCTCGGGCAGGGGGCATCGCTGAAGCTTTCTTT. Translation gives CASSLARAGGIAEAFF.

DNA of the CDR3: TGTGCCAGCAGCTTAGTAAATGTGGTGGGGGGAAGCAATCAGCCCCAGCATTTT. Its protein is CASSLVNVVGGSNQPQHF. The V gene is TRBV7-2, the J gene TRBJ1-5; a possible D gene is TRBD1 (5 bases). The CDR3 totals 18 residues. V was clipped by 1 base and J by 1 base, with 17 bases between them. From germline, CDR1 is SGHTA and CDR2 FQGNSA.

V and J are TRBV4-3 and TRBJ2-3, with 13 positions matching TRBD2. The germline V gene encodes CDR1 LGHNA and CDR2 YSLEER. The V segment lost 3 bases and the J segment 1 base; nucleotides outside the gene matches: 4. This CDR3 has 17 residues. The CDR3 DNA follows: TGCGCCAGCAGCCAGAGCGGACTAGCGGGGGGCACAGATACGCAGTATTTT. Translating gives CASSQSGLAGGTDTQYF.

J is TRBJ2-7 and V is TRBV6-5; 7 nucleotides match TRBD1. The CDR3 sequence is 14 residues long. The V and J ends lost 4 bases and 3 bases, in that order; junction bases with no gene match: 6. The V gene's germline CDR1 is MNHEY and CDR2 SVGAGI. This CDR3 reads CASSLGGSHYEQYF. In nucleotides, the CDR3 is TGTGCCAGCAGTTTAGGGGGCAGCCACTACGAGCAGTACTTC.

The chain employs TRBV19 and TRBJ1-2, with D perhaps TRBD1 (6 bases). Germline assignment: CDR1 LNHDA and CDR2 SQIVND (reference sequence). This CDR3 has 15 residues. Between the trimmed V and J ends, which lost 3 bases and 0 bases, there was a span of 11 bases. The CDR3 loop is CASSIRGQTNYGYTF. CDR3 nucleotide sequence: TGTGCCAGTAGTATTAGGGGACAAACTAACTATGGCTACACCTTC.

This clone has only one observation. DNA for the CDR3: TGCGCCAGCAGCCAAGATGTCGACAGCGATTATGGCTACACCTTC. Its protein is CASSQDVDSDYGYTF. The rearrangement uses TRBV4-3 and TRBJ1-2; possibly TRBD1 for D (5 bases). The V gene's germline CDR1 is LGHNA and CDR2 YSLEER. The CDR3 has 15 amino acids. With 0 bases removed from V and 5 bases from J, the gap between germline ends came to 13 bases.

The CDR3 region is CAWSAGLAGGPGTDTQYF. CDR3 in DNA: TGTGCCTGGAGTGCCGGACTAGCGGGGGGGCCAGGGACAGATACGCAGTATTTT. The gene calls are TRBV30 and TRBJ2-3; 15 bases agree with TRBD2. Trimming removed 1 base from V and 3 bases from J; junction bases left unmatched: 8. The CDR3 is 18 amino acids. Germline lookup yields CDR1 GTSNPN and CDR2 SVGIG (reference sequence). The entire variable domain, with the rest obtained from reference TRBV30 and TRBJ2-3, is as follows: SQTIHQWPATLVQPVGSPLSLECTVEGTSNPNLYWYRQAAGRGLQLLFYSVGIGQISSEVPQNLSASRPQDRQFILSSKKLLLSDSGFYLCAWSAGLAGGPGTDTQYFGPGTRLTVL.

The chain couples TRBV5-4 to TRBJ2-1, with TRBD1 as a possible D gene (5 bases). The CDR3 contains 13 residues. Trimming left V 1 base short and J 9 bases short, with 11 bases between. Germline assignment: CDR1 SGHNT and CDR2 YYREEE (reference sequence). CDR3 amino acids: CASSLKGPGEQFF. The CDR3 region has the DNA TGTGCCAGCAGCTTGAAGGGGCCCGGTGAGCAGTTCTTC.

J is TRBJ2-1 and V is TRBV5-6; D may be TRBD2 (6 bases). V lost 3 bases, J lost 14 bases, and 15 bases lay in between. This CDR3 spans 12 amino acids. Germline V CDR1 and CDR2: SGHDT, YYEEEE. In DNA form, the CDR3 reads TGTGCCAGCAGCTGGTCCCGGGACTGGGAGTTCTTC. Translating it yields CASSWSRDWEFF.

The chain couples TRBV6-5 to TRBJ2-1; 9 bases map to TRBD2. Germline CDR1 is MNHEY and CDR2 is SVGAGI. With V trimmed by 0 bases and J by 4 bases, 4 bases remained unmatched. There are 16 residues in the CDR3. DNA for the CDR3: TGTGCCAGCAGTTACTCGAGGCGGGGGGGTTACAATGAGCAGTTCTTC. Amino acids: CASSYSRRGGYNEQFF.

This clone has only a few counts. CDR3 sequence reads: CATRTSGGASFGELFF. As DNA, the CDR3 is TGTGCCACCAGGACTAGCGGGGGGGCATCGTTCGGGGAGCTGTTTTTT. The chain links TRBV10-3 to TRBJ2-2, with 15 bases identical to TRBD2. The V gene's germline CDR1 is ENHRY and CDR2 SYGVKD. With 10 bases clipped from V and 7 bases from J, the junction kept 10 bases outside the gene matches. The CDR3 length is 16 residues.